The 14 T cell receptor beta chains given below trace back to one sample, sequenced in a study of T cell repertoires in cytomegalovirus infection. One entry per CDR3 protein results from TCRdb running MiXCR on the reads. The top ten hold roughly 1.7% of the sample, which has fewer than 250,000 distinct CDR3 sequences, around an eighth seen once. Input material: PBMCs. The source is a human donor in good health (CMV status not recorded). Some clones in this sample may be carry-over from other donors' samples.

The chain has TRBV12-3 or TRBV12-4 and TRBJ1-1; D may be TRBD1 (6 bases). V lost 5 bases and J lost 0, with 13 bases in between. CDR3 size: 15 residues. Here the CDR3 DNA reads TGTGCCAGCAGTAGGACAGCCCTCATGAACACTGAAGCTTTCTTT. Its translation: CASSRTALMNTEAFF.

This clonotype was seen a few times. The chain combines TRBV2 with TRBJ1-3, with TRBD1 as a possible D gene (5 bases). V lost 9 bases, J lost 6 bases, and 24 bases lay in between. Germline CDR1 and CDR2: SNHLY and FYNNEI. This CDR3 contains 16 residues. The CDR3 protein is CASWESAVRVPNTIYF. The CDR3 DNA follows: TGTGCCAGTTGGGAGAGCGCCGTCAGGGTCCCAAACACCATATATTTT.

This clonotype was detected ten times or more. The chain employs TRBV7-6 and TRBJ2-5, with D perhaps TRBD1 (5 bases). The CDR3 length is 17 residues. The germline V and J ends were trimmed by 2 bases and 1 base, with 17 bases remaining between them. The germline CDR1 and CDR2 sequences are SGHVS and FNYEAQ. CDR3 residues: CASSLNSAGITQETQYF. The CDR3 bases are TGTGCCAGCAGCTTAAATTCCGCAGGGATAACCCAAGAGACCCAGTACTTC.

The table lists this clonotype with a few counts. A read error may produce the germline difference seen at one junction end. This chain joins TRBV15 and TRBJ1-2; a weak D match, TRBD1 (5 bases). Germline CDR1 and CDR2: LNHNV and YYDKDF (reference sequence). The CDR3 totals 13 residues. The CDR3: CATSRGSGTDGAF. CDR3 sequence (DNA): TGTGCCACCAGCAGGGGCTCCGGGACTGACGGCGCCTTC.

The sample holds a few counts of this clonotype. This sequence joins TRBV19 and TRBJ1-2, with D unclear. Germline CDR1 and CDR2: LNHDA and SQIVND (reference sequence). The CDR3 length is 14 residues. Trimming cost V 5 bases and J 8 bases, with 18 bases left between them. DNA of the CDR3: TGTGCCAGTAGTCCTGAATATAGGGCCAGCGGCTACACCTTC. This codes for CASSPEYRASGYTF.

The V and J genes are TRBV25-1 and TRBJ2-3; D perhaps matches TRBD2 (5 bases). CDR3 length: 14 residues. Trimming removed 2 bases at V and 4 bases at J, with 10 bases between. The germline V gene encodes CDR1 MGHDK and CDR2 SYGVNS. Here the CDR3 reads CASSERGLPDTQYF. CDR3 bases: TGTGCCAGCAGTGAACGGGGATTACCAGATACGCAGTATTTT.

This clonotype was seen a few times. The chain recombines TRBV11-1 with TRBJ2-1, with D possibly being TRBD2 (6 bases). The germline V gene has CDR1 SGHAT and CDR2 FQDESV (reference sequence). Trimming took 3 bases from V and 8 from J, leaving 14 bases between them. CDR3 length: 14 residues. The CDR3 here is CASSFFRESDEQFF. CDR3 DNA sequence: TGTGCCAGCAGCTTTTTCCGGGAGAGCGATGAGCAGTTCTTC.

The rearrangement joins TRBV28 to TRBJ2-3; 8 bases fit TRBD1. The CDR3 has 16 residues. V was clipped by 7 bases and J by 1 base; unmatched bases: 10. Germline-derived CDR1 and CDR2 are MDHEN and SYDVKM. The CDR3 region is CASTGGVGGGTDTQYF. CDR3 coding DNA: TGTGCCAGCACAGGGGGCGTTGGCGGGGGCACAGATACGCAGTATTTT.

The V call is TRBV5-5, the J call TRBJ1-1; D is uncertain. Looked up from germline, CDR1 is SGHKS and CDR2 is YYEKEE (reference sequence). The CDR3 runs to 16 residues. V lost 4 bases, J lost 4 bases, and 20 bases lay in between. The CDR3 bases are TGTGCCAGCAGCCCGCCCTGGACCTTCACGGGCACTGAAGCTTTCTTT. Protein: CASSPPWTFTGTEAFF. The complete variable domain, with remaining parts taken from reference TRBV5-5 and TRBJ1-1, reads DAGVTQSPTHLIKTRGQQVTLRCSPISGHKSVSWYQQVLGQGPQFIFQYYEKEERGRGNFPDRFSARQFPNYSSELNVNALLLGDSALYLCASSPPWTFTGTEAFFGQGTRLTVV.

The chain joins TRBV20-1 to TRBJ2-3; 9 nucleotides line up with TRBD2. Losses at the gene ends were 6 bases for V and 3 bases for J; bases not matched to a gene: 10. Per the germline V gene, CDR1 is DFQATT and CDR2 is SNEGSKA (reference sequence). The CDR3 runs 15 residues. In DNA, the CDR3 is TGCAGTGCACCCTTAGCGGGAGTAGGAACAGATACGCAGTATTTT. It translates to CSAPLAGVGTDTQYF.

In its sample, this clonotype was seen many times. The genes are TRBV19 and TRBJ1-5; D gene unclear. This CDR3 has 16 amino acids. V dropped 5 bases and J dropped 0 bases, with 14 bases sitting between them. CDR1 LNHDA and CDR2 SQIVND come from the germline V gene (reference sequence). CDR3 DNA sequence: TGTGCCAGTAGTTCCCAGGCAGCTCTTAGCAATCAGCCCCAGCATTTT. It translates to CASSSQAALSNQPQHF.

The chain recombines TRBV7-2 with TRBJ2-3; TRBD2 matches 13 bases. Germline CDR1 SGHTA, CDR2 FQGNSA. There are 16 residues in the CDR3. V shed 4 bases and J 7 bases; nucleotides not matched to a gene: 8. CDR3 region: CASSSTSGRAGNTQYF. For the CDR3, the DNA is TGTGCCAGCAGCTCCACTAGCGGGAGGGCCGGAAATACGCAGTATTTT.

This clonotype was seen many times. The chain carries TRBV5-6 and TRBJ1-1; D uncertain. Per germline, CDR1 SGHDT and CDR2 YYEEEE. The CDR3 is 16 residues long. V was shortened by 1 base and J by 4 bases, with 17 bases between the two germline ends. CDR3 nucleotides: TGTGCCAGCAGCTTGTGGGTCGGCCCCCAACTCACTGAAGCTTTCTTT. It is translated as CASSLWVGPQLTEAFF.

This clonotype was observed a handful of times. The chain is built from TRBV28 and TRBJ2-1; possibly TRBD2 for D (5 bases). The CDR3 loop spans 13 amino acids. V lost 11 bases, J lost 2 bases, and 13 bases lay in between. Germline V CDR1 and CDR2: MDHEN, SYDVKM. The CDR3: CAPQRVPYNEQFF. CDR3 in DNA: TGTGCCCCTCAGAGGGTCCCCTACAATGAGCAGTTCTTC.